The clone carrying this T cell receptor beta chain was seen just once. Its antigen is unidentified. There are 15 residues in the CDR3. V was trimmed by 1 base and J by 5 bases, leaving 14 bases between them. Germline V gene data show CDR1 as SEHNR and CDR2 as FQNEAQ (reference sequence). This sample stems from a study of cytomegalovirus exposure and HLA in healthy donors. Notes on the study in general: It was reported in a later analysis that an Asian-associated ancestry cluster showed fewer N-insertions than the roughly 670-donor mean.

Amplification used 60 Vbeta primers and 13 Jbeta primers. Here immunoSEQ multiplex PCR was the method, and the copy in TCRdb shows in-frame clones only, minus some. The data contain more than 150,000 clones, around four fifths of them singletons. The sequenced material came from PBMCs. The sequence derives from a woman aged 25 to 45 in good health and CMV-seronegative. The chain joins TRBV7-9 to TRBJ1-2, with a weak D call TRBD1 (5 bases). The CDR3 sequence is CASSLGTGVVYGYTF. CDR3 coding DNA: TGTGCCAGCAGCTTAGGGACGGGGGTGGTATATGGCTACACCTTC.